This T cell receptor beta chain originates from a study of blood T cell repertoires in COVID-19. On the study more broadly: There were acute and convalescent COVID-19 samples, and they came from the United States, Italy and Spain. PBMCs, B-cell-depleted T cells, or T cells provided the cDNA or gDNA that made up the material.

The length of the CDR3 is 13 residues. From germline, CDR1 is SGHTA and CDR2 FQGNSA. The V end was cut by 5 bases, the J end by 5 bases, with 12 bases between. The authors' processing: Nucleated cell number was recorded as an estimate derived from reference gene primer amplification. Generated by immunoSEQ multiplex PCR, the TCRdb table keeps only in-frame clones and is missing some. That table gives V, J and clone size, and the DNA gave D and trimming. The table records about 160,000 clones, about 85% of them present only once. As for this clone: In the same sample, other DNA sequences code for this CDR3.

Sequencing was carried out using peripheral blood. This rearrangement joins TRBV7-2 to TRBJ1-2; D possibly corresponds to TRBD1 (6 bases). This TCR was sampled from a man between 40 and 49 years old with acute or convalescent COVID-19. CDR3 sequence reads: CASSPDRTYGYTF. The CDR3 bases are TGTGCCAGCAGCCCGGACAGAACATATGGCTACACCTTC. Full variable domain (missing parts from reference TRBV7-2 and TRBJ1-2): GAGVSQSPSNKVTEKGKDVELRCDPISGHTALYWYRQSLGQGLEFLIYFQGNSAPDKSGLPSDRFSAERTGGSVSTLTIQRTQQEDSAVYLCASSPDRTYGYTFGSGTRLTVV.